This T cell receptor beta chain was sequenced during a study of regulatory T cells in long-lasting Graves disease. According to the study, TCR beta libraries were built with iRepertoire HTBI primers and CDR3-region Arm-PCR. TCRdb reprocessed the multiplex PCR reads via MiXCR and lists one record per CDR3 protein. Of 300,000 to 450,000 distinct CDR3 sequences listed, 15% to 17% are singletons. The sample's time point: newly diagnosed GD, antithyroid drugs for less than 3 months. TCR sequences were obtained from RNA taken from PBMCs. Blood from the periphery, 8.5 to 9 milliliters in all, was drawn into EDTA tubes. The table lists this clonotype with many counts. Sequenced here: peripheral blood mononuclear cells (PBMCs), sampled at new diagnosis, from a patient treated with antithyroid drugs. This TCR was sampled from a female donor with Graves disease.

The CDR3 sequence: CSVTGTRYSTDTQYF. DNA of the CDR3: TGCAGCGTTACGGGTACACGATATAGCACAGATACGCAGTATTTT. The chain employs TRBV29-1 and TRBJ2-3; D uncertain. This CDR3 is built from 15 residues. Germline V gene data show CDR1 as SQVTM and CDR2 as ANQGSEA. Trimming cost V 5 bases and J 0 bases, with 15 bases left between them.